This T cell receptor (beta chain) originates from a study of regulatory T cells in long-lasting Graves disease (dated by TCRdb to the early 2020s). With respect to the entire study: Antithyroid drugs had been taken for less than 3 months by newly diagnosed Graves' disease patients. Peripheral blood TCR sequencing and RNA sequencing compared persistent Graves' disease patients with newly diagnosed Graves' disease patients. The study was registered as a clinical trial and conducted in China. A total of roughly 33 samples underwent TCR sequencing: about 13 from persistent and some 20 from newly diagnosed Graves' disease patients.

This clonotype came up many times. Its specific antigen is unknown. One base away there is no much larger clone; base qualities are not given. Receptors were amplified or captured by multiplex PCR. These reads were obtained on an Illumina HiSeq 4000. iRepertoire HTBI primers and Arm-PCR amplification of CDR3 regions were used to construct TCR beta libraries. Before sequencing, the PCR products underwent gel purification. Concerning the study's data processing: Across samples, roughly 60 TRBV and 12 to 15 TRBJ segments were identified and used for gene usage analysis of CDR3 amino acid clonotypes. COPE and FqMerger were used to merge the filtered high-quality paired reads into contigs. BLAST was used to align contigs to IMGT TRBV, TRBD and TRBJ reference genes, and CDR3 was defined according to IMGT. Clonotypes above 0.1% frequency were classified as highly expanded clones. Shannon entropy served as the measure of repertoire diversity, while the Gini coefficient captured V-J evenness. A clonotype was considered public if more than one individual shared it. TCRdb trimmed the raw reads at Q25, called clones with MiXCR and kept productive beta chains. Each entry is one CDR3 protein sequence, shown with its most common DNA and genes. Clone size and V and J calls follow TCRdb, not the original study. The sample has 200,000 to 250,000 distinct CDR3 sequences on record, around 16% of them singletons. The top ten hold around 20% of the sample.

The label giving this sample's time point can be read as: newly diagnosed GD, antithyroid drugs for less than 3 months. RNA was extracted from PBMCs in TRIzol for both TCR sequencing and RNA sequencing. Graves' disease was diagnosed according to American Thyroid Association guidelines. Recruitment of patients was carried out at an endocrinology department in Xi'an, China. Each patient gave 7 to 9.5 milliliters of peripheral blood, collected in an EDTA anticoagulant tube. Ficoll Paque Plus density gradient separation was used to isolate PBMCs, and no further T cell sorting was done. RNA quality was checked with an Agilent 2100 Bioanalyzer and agarose gel, and concentration with a NanoDrop 2000. Findings and caveats that apply to the study as a whole: The study examined only peripheral blood because the primary lesion, thyroid tissue, could not be accessed. As a limitation, the authors acknowledged that the small sample size may reduce accuracy. Patients with persistent disease shared more public clonotypes (around 3,000) than newly diagnosed patients did (roughly 970). TRBV28, TRBJ1-2 and TRBJ2-5 were preferentially used in persistent disease, while TRBV20-1 and TRBJ2-1 were favored in newly diagnosed disease. Persistent Graves' disease patients showed lower TCR Shannon entropy and fewer highly expanded clones than newly diagnosed patients, suggesting clonal expansion. Sequencing and analysis were limited to the TCR beta chain.

CDR1 and CDR2, per the germline V gene (reference sequence), are SEHNR and FQNEAQ. The CDR3 covers 14 residues, taking in both the cysteine and the phenylalanine. Kept here is only the CDR3 DNA, which spans 42 bases and is read in frame from base 1. Germline trimming: 9 bases from V, 3 bases from J; junction bases outside gene matches: 11. The source was peripheral blood mononuclear cells (PBMCs), collected at new diagnosis, from a patient treated with antithyroid drugs. This receptor chain uses TRBV7-9 and TRBJ2-7; the junction holds 7 bases that match TRBD2. The TCR comes from a female donor with Graves disease. The CDR3 here reads CASEPPGGSYEQYF. The nucleotide sequence is given as TGTGCCAGTGAACCTCCTGGCGGGAGCTACGAGCAGTACTTC.